A single sample is the source of the 29 T cell receptor beta chains below, sequenced in a study of beta chain features in type 1 diabetes. Reverse transcribing all isolated RNA meant expressed TCRB transcripts were sequenced. Sequencing used immunoSEQ multiplex PCR; TCRdb keeps in-frame clones, though not all of them. The sample shows under 350,000 clones, about 13% of them seen only once. Study-wide points: People with Type 1 diabetes carried modestly yet significantly shorter TCRB CDR3s in all four CD4+ subsets.

The antigens these receptors bind are not known. Input material: naive CD4+ T cells from blood. The origin of the receptors is a man aged 25 to 40 with type 1 diabetes.

This clone was seen a handful of times. The chain has TRBV5-1 and TRBJ2-7; possibly TRBD1 for D (5 bases). CDR3 length: 14 amino acids. Trimming removed 3 bases from V and 7 bases from J, with 17 bases in between. Per germline, CDR1 SGHRS and CDR2 YFSETQ. The CDR3 here is CASSYMQGNGEQYF. The CDR3 coding sequence is TGCGCCAGCAGCTATATGCAGGGCAATGGGGAGCAGTACTTC. Full variable domain (missing parts from reference TRBV5-1 and TRBJ2-7): KAGVTQTPRYLIKTRGQQVTLSCSPISGHRSVSWYQQTPGQGLQFLFEYFSETQRNKGNFPGRFSGRQFSNSRSEMNVSTLELGDSALYLCASSYMQGNGEQYFGPGTRLTVT.

There are a few counts of this clone. A read error may account for a junction end that differs from germline. The chain carries TRBV20-1 and TRBJ1-1; D uncertain. The CDR3 spans 11 residues. In germline, CDR1 is DFQATT, CDR2 SNEGSKA (reference sequence). This chain's CDR3 is CRASGGTEAFF. CDR3 bases: TGCCGTGCATCGGGAGGCACTGAAGCTTTCTTT.

The table lists this clone with a few counts. The V gene is TRBV7-2, the J gene TRBJ2-1; 12 nucleotides align to TRBD1. From germline, CDR1 is SGHTA and CDR2 FQGNSA. The V and J ends lost 3 bases and 8 bases, in that order; junction bases with no gene match: 5. CDR3 length equals 15 residues. The CDR3 bases are TGTGCCAGCAGCTTCGGGACAGGGGGCCAGGATGAGCAGTTCTTC. Amino acid sequence: CASSFGTGGQDEQFF.

V usage is TRBV20-1 and J usage is TRBJ1-4; no definite D call. Germline V gene lookup returns CDR1 DFQATT and CDR2 SNEGSKA (reference sequence). There are 10 residues in the CDR3. V was clipped by 3 bases and J by 11 bases, with 7 bases between them. As DNA, the CDR3 is TGCAGTGCTAGGGCCGGGAAACTGTTTTTT. Its translation: CSARAGKLFF.

V gene TRBV9 combines with J gene TRBJ1-1, with 7 bases identical to TRBD1. CDR3 length: 15 amino acids. CDR1 and CDR2 from the germline V gene are SGDLS and YYNGEE. V dropped 3 bases and J dropped 0; count of bases not matched to a gene: 5. CDR3 amino acids: CASSARDSLNTEAFF. As DNA, the CDR3 is TGTGCCAGCAGCGCCCGGGACAGCTTGAACACTGAAGCTTTCTTT.

This clone has only a few counts. The chain has TRBV10-3 and TRBJ2-3; TRBD2 matches at 7 bases. Trimming took 2 bases from V and 2 from J; bases not matched to a gene: 7. The CDR3 extends over 16 amino acids. The germline V gene has CDR1 ENHRY and CDR2 SYGVKD. CDR3: CAISERSSGFTDTQYF. The CDR3 coding sequence is TGTGCCATCAGTGAGAGATCTAGCGGCTTCACAGATACGCAGTATTTT.

The chain employs TRBV6-5 and TRBJ1-1; D is unresolved. In germline, CDR1 is MNHEY, CDR2 SVGAGI. The V end was cut by 4 bases, the J end by 1 base, with 7 bases between. The CDR3 spans 13 residues. CDR3 nucleotides: TGTGCCAGCAGTTTTAACAGGAACACTGAAGCTTTCTTT. As protein: CASSFNRNTEAFF.

This chain links TRBV6-6 with TRBJ1-2; 9 nucleotides align to TRBD1. The CDR3 is 15 amino acids. Germline V gene data show CDR1 as MNHNY and CDR2 as SVGAGI (reference sequence). V shed 4 bases and J 4 bases; nucleotides not matched to a gene: 7. CDR3 protein: CASSSYGTGSYGYTF. The CDR3 DNA follows: TGTGCCAGCAGTTCGTACGGGACAGGGAGCTATGGCTACACCTTC.

The V call is TRBV7-6, the J call TRBJ2-1; D may be TRBD2 (6 bases). Germline V gene data show CDR1 as SGHVS and CDR2 as FNYEAQ. CDR3 length: 14 amino acids. Trimming stripped 3 bases from V and 6 bases from J, with 12 bases between. In nucleotides, the CDR3 is TGTGCCAGCAGCTTTTGGCCTAGCGTCAATGAGCAGTTCTTC. Its protein product is CASSFWPSVNEQFF.

This sequence joins TRBV6-5 and TRBJ2-1; 9 bases agree with TRBD1. V was pared by 10 bases and J by 7 bases, with 11 bases of the junction left unmatched. CDR1 is MNHEY, CDR2 SVGAGI, per germline. The CDR3 has 14 amino acids. CDR3 nucleotide sequence: TGTGCCACTTCCCGGGACAGGGCTTTGAATGAGCAGTTCTTC. Amino acids: CATSRDRALNEQFF.

The chain has TRBV18 and TRBJ2-7; 12 bases align to TRBD2. The V gene's germline CDR1 is KGHSH and CDR2 LQKENI. The CDR3 loop spans 17 amino acids. J gave up 0 bases and V 1 base, and 4 bases lay outside the gene matches. CDR3 sequence reads: CASSPRTSGVSSYEQYF. In DNA form, the CDR3 reads TGTGCCAGCTCACCACGGACTAGCGGGGTAAGCTCCTACGAGCAGTACTTC.

The chain employs TRBV6-6 and TRBJ2-7, with TRBD2 matching over 11 bases. Germline CDR1 MNHNY, CDR2 SVGAGI (reference sequence). The CDR3 has 15 amino acids. V was clipped by 5 bases and J by 4 bases; unmatched bases: 7. As DNA, the CDR3 is TGTGCCAGCAGTACGGGGACTAGCGGAAAATACGAGCAGTACTTC. Translated, it gives CASSTGTSGKYEQYF.

This clone was seen a few times. The chain combines TRBV2 with TRBJ1-1; D not resolved. This CDR3 is built from 12 residues. Per germline, CDR1 SNHLY and CDR2 FYNNEI. Trimming took 7 bases from V and 0 from J, leaving 6 bases between them. As DNA, the CDR3 is TGTGCCAGCAAAGTAGTGAACACTGAAGCTTTCTTT. Protein product: CASKVVNTEAFF.

This clone was found a few times. V gene TRBV20-1 combines with J gene TRBJ2-7, with D possibly being TRBD1 (6 bases). Germline lookup yields CDR1 DFQATT and CDR2 SNEGSKA (reference sequence). CDR3 size: 11 residues. Trimming left V 5 bases short and J 5 bases short, with 10 bases between. The CDR3 nucleotides read TGCAGTGCTCCAGGACAGAACGAGCAGTACTTC. Protein: CSAPGQNEQYF.

The chain employs TRBV4-1 and TRBJ2-4, with 7 nucleotides matching TRBD2. CDR1 and CDR2 from the germline V gene are MGHRA and YSYEKL. Germline trimming cut 1 base from V and 0 bases from J; bases unmatched to any gene: 9. This CDR3 contains 18 residues. The CDR3 DNA reads as TGCGCCAGCAGCCAAGTCGTACGCAGCGGGGAAGCCAAAAACATTCAGTACTTC. Protein product: CASSQVVRSGEAKNIQYF.

In this sample, this clone turned up a few times. The rearrangement joins TRBV29-1 to TRBJ1-2; D is perhaps TRBD1 (5 bases). The CDR3 sequence is 14 residues long. The germline V gene encodes CDR1 SQVTM and CDR2 ANQGSEA. Trimming took 4 bases from V and 0 from J, leaving 12 bases between them. The CDR3 DNA is TGCAGCGTTGCGTACGGGGGGTCTAACTATGGCTACACCTTC. Amino acids: CSVAYGGSNYGYTF.

The chain combines TRBV7-9 with TRBJ2-1; D is undetermined. V dropped 1 base and J dropped 7 bases, with 5 bases sitting between them. The CDR3 runs to 12 residues. The germline V gene encodes CDR1 SEHNR and CDR2 FQNEAQ (reference sequence). CDR3 DNA: TGTGCCAGCAGCTTAGGGCGGAATGAGCAGTTCTTC. As protein: CASSLGRNEQFF.

This clone was counted only a few times. The chain has TRBV4-2 and TRBJ2-7, with 11 bases identical to TRBD2. The CDR3 length is 17 residues. After removal of 0 bases from V and 5 bases from J, the junction contained 9 bases not matched to a gene. Germline CDR1 LGHNA, CDR2 YNFKEQ. DNA of the CDR3: TGTGCCAGCAGCCAAGATCACTCCGGACTAGCGGGTAACGAGCAGTACTTC. The encoded protein is CASSQDHSGLAGNEQYF.

J is TRBJ2-5 and V is TRBV6-1; D possibly corresponds to TRBD2 (5 bases). The V and J ends lost 6 bases and 5 bases respectively, with 10 bases between them. This CDR3 is 12 amino acids long. The germline CDR1 and CDR2 sequences are MNHNS and SASEGT. The CDR3 region has the DNA TGTGCCAGCAGCCTCCGAGGGGAGACCCAGTACTTC. Encoded protein: CASSLRGETQYF.

This sequence joins TRBV30 and TRBJ2-1, with 7 bases matching TRBD2. The length of the CDR3 is 13 residues. Trimming took 5 bases from V and 15 from J; bases not matched to a gene: 16. The germline V gene encodes CDR1 GTSNPN and CDR2 SVGIG (reference sequence). CDR3 in amino acids: CAWEASGSLVPFF. In nucleotides, the CDR3 is TGTGCCTGGGAGGCTAGCGGCTCCCTAGTCCCGTTCTTC.

There are a few counts of this clone. This sequence joins TRBV6-6 and TRBJ2-1; TRBD2 aligns across 7 bases. The V and J ends lost 7 bases and 7 bases, in that order; junction bases with no gene match: 7. The germline CDR1 and CDR2 sequences are MNHNY and SVGAGI (reference sequence). This CDR3 region has 13 residues. The CDR3 protein is CASKLADQNEQFF. CDR3 nucleotide sequence: TGTGCCAGCAAGCTAGCGGATCAAAATGAGCAGTTCTTC.

The J gene is TRBJ2-5, the V gene TRBV19; TRBD2 matches at 8 bases. Germline CDR1 and CDR2: LNHDA and SQIVND (reference sequence). There are 16 residues in the CDR3. The V segment lost 3 bases and the J segment 6 bases; nucleotides outside the gene matches: 12. CDR3: CASSIGVAGIGKTQYF. CDR3 coding DNA: TGTGCCAGTAGTATCGGCGTAGCGGGAATCGGAAAGACCCAGTACTTC.

This clone occurred a few times. The V call is TRBV6-1, the J call TRBJ2-3; TRBD2 is a possible D gene (5 bases). The CDR3 has 14 residues. Trimming shortened V by 10 bases and J by 5 bases, and 19 bases separated the two germline ends. Per germline, CDR1 MNHNS and CDR2 SASEGT. CDR3 region: CATTASHRGDTQYF. The CDR3, as DNA: TGTGCCACCACGGCTAGCCACCGGGGAGATACGCAGTATTTT.

This rearrangement joins TRBV6-1 to TRBJ2-1; weak D call: TRBD1 (6 bases). The germline V gene has CDR1 MNHNS and CDR2 SASEGT. V lost 2 bases and J lost 0, with 14 bases in between. CDR3 size: 17 residues. The DNA of the CDR3 is TGTGCCAGCAGTGAACGCAAGGGGGTGAGCTCCTACAATGAGCAGTTCTTC. It encodes CASSERKGVSSYNEQFF.

This clone was seen more than once but under ten times. The chain is built from TRBV9 and TRBJ2-3; no reliable D call. There are 19 residues in the CDR3. V lost 2 bases, J lost 0 bases, and 22 bases lay in between. Looked up from germline, CDR1 is SGDLS and CDR2 is YYNGEE. CDR3 amino acids: CASSVPQEFRPPSTDTQYF. The CDR3 DNA reads as TGTGCCAGCAGCGTCCCTCAGGAATTTCGACCTCCTAGCACAGATACGCAGTATTTT.

In this sample, this clone turned up a few times. The chain links TRBV7-9 to TRBJ2-7; D might be TRBD2 (5 bases). CDR1 and CDR2 (germline): SEHNR, FQNEAQ (reference sequence). The CDR3 loop spans 13 amino acids. V was clipped by 5 bases and J by 3 bases, with 11 bases between them. The CDR3 bases are TGTGCCAGCAGCCAGGACTCGTTCTACGAGCAGTACTTC. Translated, it gives CASSQDSFYEQYF.

This clone was observed a few times. V and J are TRBV28 and TRBJ2-1; TRBD2 matches 9 bases. The length of the CDR3 is 16 residues. The J segment lost 14 bases and the V segment lost 7 bases, leaving 21 bases of the junction unmatched. CDR1 is MDHEN, CDR2 SYDVKM, per germline. In DNA, the CDR3 is TGTGCCAGCACCTCGCCGTCGGTTAGCGGGAGATCCGAGAAGTTCTTC. It encodes CASTSPSVSGRSEKFF.

The chain is built from TRBV7-3 and TRBJ1-2; no clear D gene. V was cut by 2 bases and J by 0 bases, with 10 bases left in between. The germline gives CDR1 SGHTA, CDR2 FQGTGA. The CDR3 extends over 15 amino acids. The chain's CDR3 is CASSLWAGTNYGYTF. As DNA, the CDR3 is TGTGCCAGCAGCTTATGGGCGGGAACTAACTATGGCTACACCTTC.

This clone has more than one count but fewer than ten. The chain uses TRBV28 and TRBJ1-4; D uncertain. The CDR3 has 13 residues. The germline V gene encodes CDR1 MDHEN and CDR2 SYDVKM. The V and J ends lost 8 bases and 8 bases respectively, with 15 bases between them. The CDR3 here is CASGRPNQEKLFF. CDR3 nucleotides: TGTGCCAGCGGGAGACCTAACCAGGAAAAACTGTTTTTT.